Each of the 21 T cell receptor beta chains below was sequenced from the same sample in a study of vaccination effects on CD4 cells after COVID-19. Clones were read by immunoSEQ multiplex PCR, and TCRdb kept only the in-frame ones, dropping some. Of 20,000 to 30,000 clones in the sample, roughly 80% were seen once. In the ViraFEST assay, antigen-specific CD4+ clonotypes were identified by expansion after peptide-pool stimulation. Subsequent to a culture period of about nine days, CD4+ T cells were isolated. Testing of the vaccine recipients showed negative nucleocapsid antibodies and no prior SARS-CoV-2 infection. These receptors are not linked to any known antigen. Sequencing used CD4+ T cells from PBMCs cultured with HCoV-NL63 spike peptides, obtained before COVID-19 vaccination. These receptors were collected from a human donor who received a COVID-19 vaccine.

This clone was observed a single time. The V call is TRBV12-3 or TRBV12-4, the J call TRBJ2-3; TRBD2 matches 9 bases. Trimming at V came to 8 bases and at J to 9 bases, leaving 9 bases not matched to a gene. This CDR3 has 13 amino acids. The CDR3 here is CASWKTAGGTQYF. For the CDR3, the DNA is TGTGCCAGCTGGAAAACGGCGGGAGGGACGCAGTATTTT.

The genes are TRBV4-1 and TRBJ2-3, with TRBD2 identical over 7 bases. Germline loops: CDR1 MGHRA, CDR2 YSYEKL. The CDR3 contains 15 residues. Trimming cost V 4 bases and J 4 bases; bases outside gene matches: 8. CDR3 nucleotide sequence: TGCGCCAGCAGCCGGGGAGGGCCGGCTGCAGATACGCAGTATTTT. Protein: CASSRGGPAADTQYF.

This chain links TRBV9 with TRBJ2-2; D is unresolved. The CDR3 loop spans 15 amino acids. Trimming removed 0 bases from V and 2 bases from J, with 8 bases in between. Germline lookup yields CDR1 SGDLS and CDR2 YYNGEE. The CDR3 DNA reads as TGTGCCAGCAGCGTAGAAGTGACAAACACCGGGGAGCTGTTTTTT. Residues: CASSVEVTNTGELFF.

This clone has only a few counts. The chain links TRBV19 to TRBJ1-5; D is uncertain. Germline V gives CDR1 LNHDA, CDR2 SQIVND (reference sequence). The CDR3 runs 16 residues. The V end was cut by 6 bases, the J end by 0 bases, with 15 bases between. CDR3 in amino acids: CASRPPLLLSNQPQHF. CDR3 DNA sequence: TGTGCCAGTAGACCTCCCCTACTCCTTAGCAATCAGCCCCAGCATTTT. The full variable domain, with the rest looked up from reference TRBV19 and TRBJ1-5, is DGGITQSPKYLFRKEGQNVTLSCEQNLNHDAMYWYRQDPGQGLRLIYYSQIVNDFQKGDIAEGYSVSREKKESFPLTVTSAQKNPTAFYLCASRPPLLLSNQPQHFGDGTRLSIL.

The V call is TRBV6-1, the J call TRBJ2-3; a weak D match, TRBD1 (5 bases). Germline V lookup: CDR1 MNHNS, CDR2 SASEGT. Deletions cut 1 base from V and 2 bases from J, with 10 bases between. The CDR3 contains 15 residues. The CDR3 protein is CASSEVSGYTDTQYF. Written as DNA, the CDR3 is TGTGCCAGCAGTGAAGTGTCAGGGTACACAGATACGCAGTATTTT.

The chain is built from TRBV5-1 and TRBJ1-1; D remains unclear. This CDR3 is built from 15 residues. Trimming pared 4 bases from V and 1 base from J, leaving 14 bases between. Per the germline V gene, CDR1 is SGHRS and CDR2 is YFSETQ. CDR3 in amino acids: CASSPREGGNTEAFF. The CDR3, as DNA: TGCGCCAGCAGCCCCCGGGAGGGAGGGAACACTGAAGCTTTCTTT.

This clone was found once. The chain combines TRBV19 with TRBJ2-7; TRBD2 matches at 14 bases. J was trimmed by 7 bases and V by 9 bases; bases with no gene match: 8. Germline assignment: CDR1 LNHDA and CDR2 SQIVND (reference sequence). The CDR3 runs 14 residues. The CDR3 DNA reads TGTGCCAGCCAGGGACTAGCGGGAGTCGGGGAGCAGTACTTC. Its protein is CASQGLAGVGEQYF.

The DNA for the CDR3 is TGTGCCAGCATCAAAGGACAGCCAACTAATGAAAAACTGTTTTTT. This gives the protein CASIKGQPTNEKLFF. The genes are TRBV6-5 and TRBJ1-4, with TRBD1 as a possible D gene (6 bases). The CDR3 spans 15 residues. Germline V CDR1 and CDR2: MNHEY, SVGAGI. V gave up 7 bases and J gave up 0 bases, with 12 bases separating them.

This chain joins TRBV5-1 and TRBJ2-3, with 7 bases that match TRBD1. Looked up from germline, CDR1 is SGHRS and CDR2 is YFSETQ. V was pared by 6 bases and J by 0 bases, with 4 bases of the junction left unmatched. This CDR3 has 14 amino acids. The CDR3 spells CASTTGPSTDTQYF. In DNA, the CDR3 is TGCGCCAGCACGACAGGGCCTAGCACAGATACGCAGTATTTT.

This clone was observed a single time. V is TRBV5-5 and J is TRBJ2-3; no reliable D call. CDR3 length equals 15 residues. V was shortened by 0 bases and J by 0 bases, with 8 bases between the two germline ends. Germline CDR1 and CDR2: SGHKS and YYEKEE (reference sequence). The CDR3 loop reads CASSLDGYSTDTQYF. As DNA, the CDR3 is TGTGCCAGCAGCTTGGACGGCTATAGCACAGATACGCAGTATTTT.

The chain recombines TRBV10-3 with TRBJ1-4, with 7 bases lining up with TRBD1. The V gene end was trimmed by 6 bases and the J gene end by 6 bases; junction bases not matched to a gene: 1. Germline CDR1 reads ENHRY; CDR2 reads SYGVKD. The CDR3 has 12 amino acids. The CDR3 nucleotides read TGTGCCATCAGGGGGACAGATGAAAAACTGTTTTTT. This sequence encodes CAIRGTDEKLFF.

The CDR3 reads CASSDRGYGSTGELFF. CDR3 nucleotide sequence: TGTGCCAGCAGTGACCGGGGGTATGGGAGCACCGGGGAGCTGTTTTTT. This rearrangement joins TRBV2 to TRBJ2-2; D is possibly TRBD2 (6 bases). Trimming shortened V by 3 bases and J by 4 bases, and 15 bases separated the two germline ends. The CDR3 extends over 16 amino acids. Per germline, CDR1 SNHLY and CDR2 FYNNEI.

In nucleotides, the CDR3 is TGTGCCAGCAGCCAAGGGGGAAGTAGCAATCAGCCCCAGCATTTT. Protein product: CASSQGGSSNQPQHF. The chain recombines TRBV3-1 (or the pseudogene TRBV3-2) with TRBJ1-5, with D unclear. The V gene's germline CDR1 is LGHDT and CDR2 YNNKEL (reference sequence). V was trimmed by 1 base and J by 0 bases, leaving 7 bases between them. CDR3 length equals 15 residues.

V and J are TRBV3-1 (or the pseudogene TRBV3-2) and TRBJ2-2; weak D call: TRBD1 (6 bases). V dropped 1 base and J dropped 0 bases, with 18 bases sitting between them. Germline V lookup: CDR1 LGHDT, CDR2 YNNKEL (reference sequence). The CDR3 length is 19 residues. CDR3 region: CASSQGFLWGRSNTGELFF. The CDR3, as DNA: TGTGCCAGCAGCCAAGGGTTTTTATGGGGGCGGTCGAACACCGGGGAGCTGTTTTTT.

This chain links TRBV20-1 with TRBJ1-6; TRBD1 is a possible D gene (6 bases). CDR3 length: 14 amino acids. Germline V gene data show CDR1 as DFQATT and CDR2 as SNEGSKA (reference sequence). Trimming removed 3 bases at V and 9 bases at J, with 15 bases between. CDR3 nucleotide sequence: TGCAGTGCTAGTCGGGTACAGGGAGGTTCACCCCTCCACTTT. This sequence encodes CSASRVQGGSPLHF.

V is TRBV10-3 and J is TRBJ2-7; D not certain. The CDR3 covers 15 residues. V was clipped by 0 bases and J by 2 bases, with 11 bases between them. Germline V gene data show CDR1 as ENHRY and CDR2 as SYGVKD. In nucleotides, the CDR3 is TGTGCCATCAGTGAGTCTAAAGGACCTCCCTACGAGCAGTACTTC. Its translation is CAISESKGPPYEQYF.

The chain is built from TRBV6-5 and TRBJ1-2, with D maybe TRBD1 (6 bases). CDR1 and CDR2 (germline): MNHEY, SVGAGI. Trimming pared 6 bases from V and 5 bases from J, leaving 16 bases between. This CDR3 has 14 residues. The CDR3 region is CASRRVGGRYGYTF. DNA of the CDR3: TGTGCCAGCAGGCGCGTGGGGGGCAGGTATGGCTACACCTTC.

The chain is built from TRBV6-1 and TRBJ1-2, with 8 bases aligning to TRBD1. Per germline, CDR1 MNHNS and CDR2 SASEGT. V lost 4 bases to trimming and J lost 2 bases; unmatched junction nucleotides: 12. The CDR3 length is 17 residues. In DNA, the CDR3 is TGTGCCAGCAGTGGCTACCCTCGGGACAGGCCGAACTATGGCTACACCTTC. Translating gives CASSGYPRDRPNYGYTF.

The genes are TRBV7-9 and TRBJ2-3; D is perhaps TRBD2 (5 bases). The CDR3 is 18 residues long. Looked up from germline, CDR1 is SEHNR and CDR2 is FQNEAQ (reference sequence). V was pared by 5 bases and J by 1 base, with 22 bases between. The CDR3 reads CASSPGEYRGLRTDTQYF. The DNA for the CDR3 is TGTGCCAGCAGCCCCGGGGAATACCGGGGTCTCCGCACAGATACGCAGTATTTT.

The sample holds one count of this clone. The chain carries TRBV2 and TRBJ1-4, with D tentatively TRBD1 (5 bases). Germline CDR1 reads SNHLY; CDR2 reads FYNNEI. The CDR3 totals 14 residues. Trimming cost V 7 bases and J 4 bases, with 13 bases left between them. The DNA of the CDR3 is TGTGCCAGCACATTGAGGGGAGGTAATGAAAAACTGTTTTTT. Its protein is CASTLRGGNEKLFF.

This clone was detected only a few times. This chain uses TRBV10-1 with TRBJ1-5; 8 positions match TRBD1. After removal of 9 bases from V and 4 bases from J, the junction contained 2 bases not matched to a gene. The CDR3 has 12 residues. Germline V lookup: CDR1 WNHNN, CDR2 SYGVQD (reference sequence). The CDR3 coding sequence is TGCGCCAGGACAGGGGATAATCAGCCCCAGCATTTT. This encodes CARTGDNQPQHF.